The rows below give T cell receptor beta chains drawn from one sample of a study of shared clonotypes between healthy human individuals. Only in-frame clones appear in the TCRdb table, and some are missing; sequencing was by immunoSEQ multiplex PCR. The table records some 1.4 million clones, around 97% of them present only once. Sequencing used naive CD4+ T cells sorted from blood. The receptor source for this set is a man in his thirties or forties in good health. The CDR3 runs from the conserved cysteine through the conserved F or W. The D gene is left open where the match is weak. Rows may omit the clone size; those that give it use once, few, many or a size class.

V gene: TRBV14
D gene: TRBD1
clone size: .
J gene: TRBJ2-7
CDR3 DNA: TGTGCCAGCAGCCGTCCCGGGACAGGCGCCTACGAGCAGTACTTC
CDR3 protein: CASSRPGTGAYEQYF

V gene: TRBV7-9
D gene: TRBD2
clone size: .
J gene: TRBJ2-3
CDR3 DNA: TGTGCCAGCAGCAAAAGGGGACTAGCGGGAGGCACAGATACGCAGTATTTT
CDR3 protein: CASSKRGLAGGTDTQYF

V gene: TRBV4-3
D gene: .
clone size: once
J gene: TRBJ1-3
CDR3 DNA: TGCGCCAGCAGCCAAGACAGGGTAACTGGAAACACCATATATTTT
CDR3 protein: CASSQDRVTGNTIYF

V gene: TRBV29-1
D gene: TRBD2
clone size: .
J gene: TRBJ2-1
CDR3 DNA: TGCAGCGTTGAAGCCACTAGCGGGACTAGAAACAATGAGCAGTTCTTC
CDR3 protein: CSVEATSGTRNNEQFF

V gene: TRBV6-4
D gene: .
clone size: once
J gene: TRBJ1-5
CDR3 DNA: TGTGCCAGCAGTACCCACACGAATCAGCCCCAGCATTTT
CDR3 protein: CASSTHTNQPQHF

V gene: TRBV5-1
D gene: .
clone size: .
J gene: TRBJ2-5
CDR3 DNA: TGCGCCAGCAGCTTCCGGGGACAAGAGACCCAGTACTTC
CDR3 protein: CASSFRGQETQYF

V gene: TRBV7-2
D gene: .
clone size: .
J gene: TRBJ2-7
CDR3 DNA: TGTGCCAGCAGCCGGTCTAGGGAGCAGTACTTC
CDR3 protein: CASSRSREQYF

V gene: TRBV30
D gene: .
clone size: .
J gene: TRBJ1-3
CDR3 DNA: TGTGCCTGGAGTGTCCGAGAGGGAAACACCATATATTTT
CDR3 protein: CAWSVREGNTIYF

V gene: TRBV6-1
D gene: TRBD1
clone size: .
J gene: TRBJ1-2
CDR3 DNA: TGTGCCAGCGGATGGACAGGGTTAAGCTATGGCTACACCTTC
CDR3 protein: CASGWTGLSYGYTF

V gene: TRBV21-1
D gene: .
clone size: .
J gene: TRBJ2-5
CDR3 DNA: TGTGCCAGCAGCAAAGCCCGGGACAGACCCAAAGAGACCCAGTACTTC
CDR3 protein: CASSKARDRPKETQYF

V gene: TRBV6-5
D gene: .
clone size: .
J gene: TRBJ1-4
CDR3 DNA: TGTGCCAGCAGACCCAGACACGGTTATAATGAAAAACTGTTTTTT
CDR3 protein: CASRPRHGYNEKLFF

V gene: TRBV11-2
D gene: TRBD1
clone size: .
J gene: TRBJ1-2
CDR3 DNA: TGTGCCAGCAGCAAAGCTGGGACAGCCTATGGCTACACCTTC
CDR3 protein: CASSKAGTAYGYTF

V gene: TRBV7-8
D gene: .
clone size: .
J gene: TRBJ1-2
CDR3 DNA: TGTGCCAGCAGCCCTAGACAGGCGAATGGCTACACCTTC
CDR3 protein: CASSPRQANGYTF

V gene: TRBV5-4
D gene: .
clone size: once
J gene: TRBJ1-4
CDR3 DNA: TGTGCCAGCAGCTCCCGTACTAATGAAAAACTGTTTTTT
CDR3 protein: CASSSRTNEKLFF

V gene: TRBV5-6
D gene: TRBD1
clone size: .
J gene: TRBJ1-5
CDR3 DNA: TGTGCCAGCAGCACTAGGACAGGGGGCGGCAATCAGCCCCAGCATTTT
CDR3 protein: CASSTRTGGGNQPQHF

V gene: TRBV7-9
D gene: TRBD2
clone size: .
J gene: TRBJ2-1
CDR3 DNA: TGTGCCAGCAGCTCCCACCCAAGACTAGCGGGAGGAGGAGAGAATGAGCAGTTCTTC
CDR3 protein: CASSSHPRLAGGGENEQFF

V gene: TRBV19
D gene: TRBD1
clone size: .
J gene: TRBJ2-7
CDR3 DNA: TGTGCCGCAGGGACAGGGGGCTACGAGCAGTACTTC
CDR3 protein: CAAGTGGYEQYF

V gene: TRBV18
D gene: .
clone size: .
J gene: TRBJ1-1
CDR3 DNA: TGTGCCAGCTCACCATCTTTACCCATGAACACTGAAGCTTTCTTT
CDR3 protein: CASSPSLPMNTEAFF

V gene: TRBV7-8
D gene: TRBD2
clone size: .
J gene: TRBJ2-2
CDR3 DNA: TGTGCCAGCAGCCTACGACTAGCGGGAGCCGGGGAGCTGTTTTTT
CDR3 protein: CASSLRLAGAGELFF

V gene: TRBV19
D gene: .
clone size: .
J gene: TRBJ1-5
CDR3 DNA: TGTGCCAGTAGTATCCGGGAGTATAGCAATCAGCCCCAGCATTTT
CDR3 protein: CASSIREYSNQPQHF

V gene: TRBV4-1
D gene: .
clone size: .
J gene: TRBJ1-1
CDR3 DNA: TGCGCCAGCAGCCAAGGTGGGCCGTCTCGGAGGGGCACTGAAGCTTTCTTT
CDR3 protein: CASSQGGPSRRGTEAFF

V gene: TRBV11-2
D gene: .
clone size: .
J gene: TRBJ2-1
CDR3 DNA: TGTGCCAGCAGCTCGGGACACAGGCTATACAATGAGCAGTTCTTC
CDR3 protein: CASSSGHRLYNEQFF

V gene: TRBV18
D gene: TRBD1
clone size: .
J gene: TRBJ1-4
CDR3 DNA: TGTGCCAGCTCACTCCGGGACAGGGTGGCAACTAATGAAAAACTGTTTTTT
CDR3 protein: CASSLRDRVATNEKLFF

V gene: TRBV4-1
D gene: .
clone size: .
J gene: TRBJ1-4
CDR3 DNA: TGCGCCAGCAGCCAATCTTTAACAAGGGGGGAAGAAAAACTGTTTTTT
CDR3 protein: CASSQSLTRGEEKLFF

V gene: TRBV9
D gene: .
clone size: .
J gene: TRBJ1-1
CDR3 DNA: TGTGCCAGCAGCGTAGGTAGGGAGGCGAACACTGAAGCTTTCTTT
CDR3 protein: CASSVGREANTEAFF

V gene: TRBV9
D gene: .
clone size: .
J gene: TRBJ2-4
CDR3 DNA: TGTGCCAGCAGCGGGCCCACCGGGAACATTCAGTACTTC
CDR3 protein: CASSGPTGNIQYF

V gene: TRBV19
D gene: TRBD2
clone size: .
J gene: TRBJ2-1
CDR3 DNA: TGTGCCAGTAGTATAGGACTAGCGGGCAATGAGCAGTTCTTC
CDR3 protein: CASSIGLAGNEQFF

V gene: TRBV10-3
D gene: .
clone size: .
J gene: TRBJ1-4
CDR3 DNA: TGTGCCATCAGTGACCCGAGGGAAACAACTAATGAAAAACTGTTTTTT
CDR3 protein: CAISDPRETTNEKLFF

V gene: TRBV4-2
D gene: TRBD2
clone size: .
J gene: TRBJ2-5
CDR3 DNA: TGTGCCAGCAGCCAAGCACTAGCGGGAGTAGAGACCCAGTACTTC
CDR3 protein: CASSQALAGVETQYF

V gene: TRBV30
D gene: .
clone size: .
J gene: TRBJ2-7
CDR3 DNA: TGTGCCTGGGGATCCTACGAGCAGTACTTC
CDR3 protein: CAWGSYEQYF

V gene: TRBV7-9
D gene: .
clone size: .
J gene: TRBJ2-1
CDR3 DNA: TGTGCCAGCAGCTCACGGGACTGGATCCTGGGTGGGCAGTTCTTC
CDR3 protein: CASSSRDWILGGQFF

V gene: TRBV28
D gene: .
clone size: .
J gene: TRBJ1-1
CDR3 DNA: TGTGCCAGCAGTTTGAGGCCAGACCCTATGAACACTGAAGCTTTCTTT
CDR3 protein: CASSLRPDPMNTEAFF

V gene: TRBV28
D gene: .
clone size: .
J gene: TRBJ2-7
CDR3 DNA: TGTGCCAGCAGTTCCTTGAGGTTGGGGATGGAGCAGTACTTC
CDR3 protein: CASSSLRLGMEQYF

V gene: TRBV18
D gene: .
clone size: once
J gene: TRBJ1-2
CDR3 DNA: TGTGCCAGCTCACCACTCAGGGATGACGGCTACACCTTC
CDR3 protein: CASSPLRDDGYTF

V gene: TRBV10-2
D gene: .
clone size: .
J gene: TRBJ1-1
CDR3 DNA: TGCGCCAGCAGTGAGGGCAGGATGAACACTGAAGCTTTCTTT
CDR3 protein: CASSEGRMNTEAFF

V gene: TRBV30
D gene: .
clone size: .
J gene: TRBJ1-5
CDR3 DNA: TGTGCCTGGGACGGTCGGTATCAGCCCCAGCATTTT
CDR3 protein: CAWDGRYQPQHF

V gene: TRBV18
D gene: TRBD1
clone size: .
J gene: TRBJ2-6
CDR3 DNA: TGTGCCAGCTCACCAGAAGGGACAGGGGGTTCAAACGTCCTGACTTTC
CDR3 protein: CASSPEGTGGSNVLTF

V gene: TRBV19
D gene: .
clone size: .
J gene: TRBJ2-7
CDR3 DNA: TGTGCCAGTAGTATAGTCGAACGGGGGACCTACGAGCAGTACTTC
CDR3 protein: CASSIVERGTYEQYF

V gene: TRBV7-9
D gene: TRBD2
clone size: .
J gene: TRBJ2-3
CDR3 DNA: TGTGCCAGCAGCTTAGGACCGGGACTAGCGGGACTCACAGATACGCAGTATTTT
CDR3 protein: CASSLGPGLAGLTDTQYF